What follows describes a single TCR beta chain. What it binds is unknown. This sample was taken from a study of shared clonotypes between healthy human individuals. Background on the study: Plates per donor: three CD4 naive, three CD4 memory, two CD8 naive, one CD8 memory.

The repertoire was sequenced with immunoSEQ multiplex PCR; TCRdb's copy has only in-frame clones and lacks some. This table holds approximately 2.3 million clones, approximately 93% found once. Study-wide points: With several donors compared, around 5.4% of naive CD4 clonotypes were shared. Only blood was sampled; tissue repertoires likely differ.

CDR3 size: 16 residues. The germline gives CDR1 KGHSH, CDR2 LQKENI. V was clipped by 4 bases and J by 0 bases, with 13 bases between them. This receptor was identified in a man between 18 and 29 years old in good health. Some clones in this sample may be carry-over from other donors' samples. The specimen was naive CD4+ T cells from PBMCs. As to subset: CD45RA+ positively selected. The chain uses TRBV18 and TRBJ1-3; D is unresolved. The CDR3 coding sequence is TGTGCCAGCTCACGGGATTCCGGGATCTCTGGAAACACCATATATTTT. Protein product: CASSRDSGISGNTIYF.